The T cell receptor beta chain described here comes from a study of shared clonotypes between healthy human individuals. Study-level findings and limits: Rarefaction exposed incomplete sorted-subset sequencing despite large depth.

Produced via immunoSEQ multiplex PCR; TCRdb's table is partial and in-frame only. The table includes some 740,000 clones, 80% to 95% detected once. As concerns this clone: Its antigen remains unknown.

Naive CD8 cells, CD45RO-negative and positively selected for CCR7, excluded terminally differentiated effector memory CD45RA+ cells. The specimen sequenced was naive CD8+ T cells sorted from blood. The source is a man younger than 40 in good health.

The CDR3 is CASWRAPPYNEQFF. As DNA, the CDR3 is TGTGCCAGCTGGAGGGCCCCCCCCTACAATGAGCAGTTCTTC. This rearrangement joins TRBV6-5 to TRBJ2-1; perhaps TRBD2 as D (6 bases). Trimming shortened V by 8 bases and J by 2 bases, and 13 bases separated the two germline ends. CDR3 length equals 14 residues. The germline CDR1 and CDR2 sequences are MNHEY and SVGAGI.